This TCR beta chain is drawn from a study of regulatory T cells in long-lasting Graves disease. This clonotype was recorded a few times. Antigen specificity is unknown. Findings and caveats of the study: With persistent disease, TRBV28, TRBJ1-2 and TRBJ2-5 were the favored segments. Graves' patients with persistent disease showed TCR diversity lower than patients newly diagnosed.

The CDR3 sequence is 13 residues long. Trimming left V 5 bases short and J 0 bases short, with 10 bases between. Germline values: CDR1 SQVTM, CDR2 ANQGSEA. Time point meaning: newly diagnosed GD, antithyroid drugs for less than 3 months. From PBMCs, RNA was extracted and then used to make the TCR library. Researchers made TCR beta libraries by using iRepertoire HTBI primers and running Arm-PCR on CDR3 regions. In the original workflow: Taken together, the samples had 50 to 70 TRBV and more than 11 TRBJ segments identified. Each CDR3 protein gets one entry after TCRdb re-called the multiplex PCR reads with MiXCR. The V and J calls and clone size are TCRdb's, not the authors'. The sample includes 400,000 to 500,000 distinct CDR3 sequences, about 15% seen only once; the top ten take about 25%. The data were also submitted as part of a second study, on T cells in Graves' hyperthyroidism and ophthalmopathy.

The sample was peripheral blood mononuclear cells (PBMCs), taken at new diagnosis, from a patient treated with antithyroid drugs. This rearrangement joins TRBV29-1 to TRBJ1-1; D is ambiguous. This receptor was obtained from a woman younger than 35 with Graves disease. The CDR3 sequence: CSVHGPMNTEAFF. CDR3 nucleotides: TGCAGCGTTCATGGACCTATGAACACTGAAGCTTTCTTT.